A selection of T cell receptor beta chains follows, all from one sample in a study of T cells in narcolepsy. Assay used: immunoSEQ multiplex PCR; TCRdb lists only in-frame clones, some missing. The sample contains approximately 25,000 clones, more than 65% of which appear only once. The sample consisted of memory (CD45RA-) CD4+ T cells from blood. These TCRs come from a human donor in good health. CDR3s include the opening cysteine and the closing phenylalanine or tryptophan. The order of the fields is V gene, J gene, D gene, clone size, CDR3 DNA, CDR3 protein. A D gene is named only where the DNA matches it firmly. Clone size is stated in some rows and not others, as once, few, many or a class when expanded.

v_call: TRBV19
j_call: TRBJ1-4
d_call: .
clone_size: .
cdr3_nt: TGTGCCAGTACCGAGGTTGTGGCAACTAATGAAAAACTGTTTTTT
cdr3_aa: CASTEVVATNEKLFF

v_call: TRBV5-1
j_call: TRBJ2-5
d_call: TRBD2
clone_size: .
cdr3_nt: TGCGCCAGCAGCCGAGGGACTAGCGGGAGGGAGACCCAGTACTTC
cdr3_aa: CASSRGTSGRETQYF

v_call: TRBV7-2
j_call: TRBJ2-3
d_call: TRBD2
clone_size: .
cdr3_nt: TGTGCCAGCAGCTTTAACGGGGGGAGCACAGATACGCAGTATTTT
cdr3_aa: CASSFNGGSTDTQYF

v_call: TRBV27
j_call: TRBJ1-6
d_call: .
clone_size: .
cdr3_nt: TGTGCCAGCAGTCCCTCTATCGGCTCCTATAATTCACCCCTCCACTTT
cdr3_aa: CASSPSIGSYNSPLHF

v_call: TRBV11-2
j_call: TRBJ2-7
d_call: TRBD1
clone_size: .
cdr3_nt: TGTGCCAGCAGCCCAGACCGACGGACAGGGATCACCTCCTACGAGCAGTACTTC
cdr3_aa: CASSPDRRTGITSYEQYF

v_call: TRBV2
j_call: TRBJ2-1
d_call: .
clone_size: .
cdr3_nt: TGTGCCAGCAGTGAAGCGCGCGGGGTCAATGAGCAGTTCTTC
cdr3_aa: CASSEARGVNEQFF

v_call: TRBV19
j_call: TRBJ1-5
d_call: .
clone_size: .
cdr3_nt: TGTGCCAGTATTCCAGGGACCTTCAATCAGCCCCAGCATTTT
cdr3_aa: CASIPGTFNQPQHF

v_call: TRBV7-6
j_call: TRBJ1-5
d_call: TRBD1
clone_size: .
cdr3_nt: TGTGCCAGCAGCCCCCTAAGGACAGGGGGCTTAATCCAGCCCCAGCATTTT
cdr3_aa: CASSPLRTGGLIQPQHF

v_call: TRBV7-2
j_call: TRBJ2-1
d_call: .
clone_size: few
cdr3_nt: TGTGCCAGCAGCCAGAGGCTGGCGTCGGTGCAGTTCTTC
cdr3_aa: CASSQRLASVQFF

v_call: TRBV7-9
j_call: TRBJ2-3
d_call: TRBD2
clone_size: once
cdr3_nt: TGTGCCAGCAGCCAAAGGACTAGCGAGGATACGCAGTATTTT
cdr3_aa: CASSQRTSEDTQYF

v_call: TRBV5-6
j_call: TRBJ2-3
d_call: .
clone_size: .
cdr3_nt: TGTGCCAGCAGCTCCGCCGGGGGGCGGAGCACAGATACGCAGTATTTT
cdr3_aa: CASSSAGGRSTDTQYF

v_call: TRBV6-6
j_call: TRBJ2-7
d_call: .
clone_size: .
cdr3_nt: TGTGCCAGCAGTTACCTAACCTACGAGCAGTACTTC
cdr3_aa: CASSYLTYEQYF

v_call: TRBV29-1
j_call: TRBJ1-2
d_call: TRBD1
clone_size: .
cdr3_nt: TGCAGCGCTACCCTACAGGGGGCGCGGGGTGGCTACACCTTC
cdr3_aa: CSATLQGARGGYTF

v_call: TRBV7-2
j_call: TRBJ2-1
d_call: TRBD2
clone_size: .
cdr3_nt: TGTGCCAGCAGCTTGACTAGCGGGAGGGAGGGTGAGCAGTTCTTC
cdr3_aa: CASSLTSGREGEQFF

v_call: TRBV5-4
j_call: TRBJ1-2
d_call: .
clone_size: .
cdr3_nt: TGTGCCAGCAGCCATACGGACACGCGCTATGGCTACACCTTC
cdr3_aa: CASSHTDTRYGYTF

v_call: TRBV25-1
j_call: TRBJ1-3
d_call: .
clone_size: .
cdr3_nt: TGTGCCAGCAGTGAGGGCAGCCGAAACACCATATATTTT
cdr3_aa: CASSEGSRNTIYF

v_call: TRBV5-8
j_call: TRBJ2-7
d_call: .
clone_size: .
cdr3_nt: TGTGCCAGCAGCTTGACTGGAGAGCAGTACTTC
cdr3_aa: CASSLTGEQYF

v_call: TRBV5-1
j_call: TRBJ2-1
d_call: TRBD2
clone_size: .
cdr3_nt: TGCGCCAGCAGCCCATCTAGCGGTACCGACAATGAGCAGTTCTTC
cdr3_aa: CASSPSSGTDNEQFF

v_call: TRBV7-2
j_call: TRBJ1-1
d_call: .
clone_size: .
cdr3_nt: TGTGCCAGCAGCCCCCAAGGTTCGGGAGCTGAAGCTTTCTTT
cdr3_aa: CASSPQGSGAEAFF

v_call: TRBV4-1
j_call: TRBJ2-3
d_call: TRBD1
clone_size: .
cdr3_nt: TGCGCCAGCAGCCAAGATCGACAGGGTTCAGATACGCAGTATTTT
cdr3_aa: CASSQDRQGSDTQYF

v_call: TRBV6-1
j_call: TRBJ1-2
d_call: .
clone_size: .
cdr3_nt: TGTGCCAGCGCCCTTGGTGGCTACACCTTC
cdr3_aa: CASALGGYTF

v_call: TRBV7-9
j_call: TRBJ2-5
d_call: .
clone_size: .
cdr3_nt: TGTGCCAGCAGCTTAGGGGTAGGGCTGGAGACCCAGTACTTC
cdr3_aa: CASSLGVGLETQYF

v_call: TRBV12-5
j_call: TRBJ2-2
d_call: TRBD2
clone_size: .
cdr3_nt: TGTGCTAGTGGTTTGGTACGAAGACTAGCGGGGGGCACCGGGGAGCTGTTTTTT
cdr3_aa: CASGLVRRLAGGTGELFF

v_call: TRBV19
j_call: TRBJ1-5
d_call: .
clone_size: .
cdr3_nt: TGTGCCACTACAGATGGGCCCCTCAATCAGCCCCAGCATTTT
cdr3_aa: CATTDGPLNQPQHF

v_call: TRBV10-3
j_call: TRBJ1-5
d_call: TRBD1
clone_size: .
cdr3_nt: TGTGCCATCAAGGCACAGGGGCAAAGGGATCAGCCCCAGCATTTT
cdr3_aa: CAIKAQGQRDQPQHF

v_call: TRBV7-2
j_call: TRBJ2-3
d_call: .
clone_size: once
cdr3_nt: TGTGCCAGCAGCTGGGGGGGGCAAAGCACAGATACGCAGTATTTT
cdr3_aa: CASSWGGQSTDTQYF

v_call: TRBV30
j_call: TRBJ2-1
d_call: TRBD2
clone_size: .
cdr3_nt: TGTGCCCGGAGGGGGGTAGCGGGAGGAAATGAGCAGTTCTTC
cdr3_aa: CARRGVAGGNEQFF

v_call: TRBV5-1
j_call: TRBJ2-7
d_call: TRBD2
clone_size: .
cdr3_nt: TGCGCCAGCAGCCTTCTCGGGACTAGCGGGAGTAAAAGCTCCTACGAGCAGTACTTC
cdr3_aa: CASSLLGTSGSKSSYEQYF

v_call: TRBV6-5
j_call: TRBJ1-5
d_call: .
clone_size: once
cdr3_nt: TGTGCCAGCAGTTACCAGGGAGGGACCCAGCATTTT
cdr3_aa: CASSYQGGTQHF

v_call: TRBV28
j_call: TRBJ1-2
d_call: TRBD1
clone_size: few
cdr3_nt: TGTGCCAGCAGTGCCATGGGGACAGGGGTTCGCTACACCTTC
cdr3_aa: CASSAMGTGVRYTF

v_call: TRBV9
j_call: TRBJ2-5
d_call: .
clone_size: once
cdr3_nt: TGTGCCAGCAGCGTAGCTCCCCAAGAGACCCAGTACTTC
cdr3_aa: CASSVAPQETQYF

v_call: TRBV15
j_call: TRBJ1-5
d_call: .
clone_size: .
cdr3_nt: TGTGCCACCAGCAGAGATTATGGGGCACAGGAGAATCAGCCACAGCATTTT
cdr3_aa: CATSRDYGAQENQPQHF

v_call: TRBV7-9
j_call: TRBJ1-2
d_call: .
clone_size: .
cdr3_nt: TGTGCCAGCAGCCCGGAGTCTATCCTAGCTAACTATGGCTACACCTTC
cdr3_aa: CASSPESILANYGYTF

v_call: TRBV19
j_call: TRBJ1-5
d_call: .
clone_size: .
cdr3_nt: TGTGCCAGTAGTATATCGGCCATATCCGCGGGAGGTCAGCCCCAGCATTTT
cdr3_aa: CASSISAISAGGQPQHF

v_call: TRBV7-9
j_call: TRBJ2-3
d_call: TRBD2
clone_size: .
cdr3_nt: TGTGCCAGCAGCTTGGGCCGGGGGGAGTGGACAGATACGCAGTATTTT
cdr3_aa: CASSLGRGEWTDTQYF

v_call: TRBV7-9
j_call: TRBJ1-1
d_call: .
clone_size: .
cdr3_nt: TGTGCCAGCAGCTCGCACAGGTCAAACACTGAAGCTTTCTTT
cdr3_aa: CASSSHRSNTEAFF

v_call: TRBV30
j_call: TRBJ1-6
d_call: TRBD1
clone_size: .
cdr3_nt: TGTGCCTGGGGGGACAGGGGGCGTAATTCACCCCTCCACTTT
cdr3_aa: CAWGDRGRNSPLHF

v_call: TRBV18
j_call: TRBJ2-7
d_call: .
clone_size: .
cdr3_nt: TGTGCCAGCTCACCACGGGAGAATTACGAGCAGTACTTC
cdr3_aa: CASSPRENYEQYF

v_call: TRBV2
j_call: TRBJ2-3
d_call: TRBD2
clone_size: once
cdr3_nt: TGTGCCAGCAGTCCTCCTAGCGGGGGGGCAGATACGCAGTATTTT
cdr3_aa: CASSPPSGGADTQYF

v_call: TRBV9
j_call: TRBJ1-2
d_call: .
clone_size: .
cdr3_nt: TGTGCCAGCAGCCTAACACCACACACAACTAACTATGGCTACACCTTC
cdr3_aa: CASSLTPHTTNYGYTF

v_call: TRBV7-8
j_call: TRBJ2-3
d_call: .
clone_size: .
cdr3_nt: TGTGCCAGCAGCCAAACTATCAGTGGGGCAAATACGCAGTATTTT
cdr3_aa: CASSQTISGANTQYF

v_call: TRBV2
j_call: TRBJ1-4
d_call: .
clone_size: few
cdr3_nt: TGTGCCAGCAGTGACTACAGGAGTAATGAAAAACTGTTTTTT
cdr3_aa: CASSDYRSNEKLFF

v_call: TRBV30
j_call: TRBJ2-3
d_call: .
clone_size: .
cdr3_nt: TGTGCCTGGAGTGCTAGCACAGATACGCAGTATTTT
cdr3_aa: CAWSASTDTQYF

v_call: TRBV6-5
j_call: TRBJ2-3
d_call: .
clone_size: .
cdr3_nt: TGTGCCAGCAGGTCGATCGGGGCTAGCACAGATACGCAGTATTTT
cdr3_aa: CASRSIGASTDTQYF

v_call: TRBV2
j_call: TRBJ2-5
d_call: .
clone_size: .
cdr3_nt: TGTGCCAGCGTTGTGGGCTCGCCCCGAAAAGAGACCCAGTACTTC
cdr3_aa: CASVVGSPRKETQYF

v_call: TRBV9
j_call: TRBJ1-1
d_call: .
clone_size: .
cdr3_nt: TGTGCCAGCAGCCAACTATATCAGGGGAACACTGAAGCTTTCTTT
cdr3_aa: CASSQLYQGNTEAFF

v_call: TRBV6-5
j_call: TRBJ1-5
d_call: .
clone_size: .
cdr3_nt: TGTGCCAGCAGTGATGGACAGTTCAATCAGCCCCAGCATTTT
cdr3_aa: CASSDGQFNQPQHF

v_call: TRBV6-4
j_call: TRBJ2-3
d_call: .
clone_size: .
cdr3_nt: TGTGCCAGCAAGCCGGGACATAGCACAGATACGCAGTATTTT
cdr3_aa: CASKPGHSTDTQYF

v_call: TRBV6-1
j_call: TRBJ1-4
d_call: .
clone_size: .
cdr3_nt: TGTGCCAGCAATACTAGGGGGTCTAATGAAAAACTGTTTTTT
cdr3_aa: CASNTRGSNEKLFF

v_call: TRBV30
j_call: TRBJ2-5
d_call: TRBD2
clone_size: .
cdr3_nt: TGTGCCTGGAGTGTTGCGGTAGCGGGGCGGGGAGAGACCCAGTACTTC
cdr3_aa: CAWSVAVAGRGETQYF

v_call: TRBV13
j_call: TRBJ2-7
d_call: TRBD2
clone_size: .
cdr3_nt: TGTGCCAGCAGCATGGGGACTAGAGCCTCGTTCGAGCAGTACTTC
cdr3_aa: CASSMGTRASFEQYF

v_call: TRBV11-2
j_call: TRBJ2-7
d_call: TRBD2
clone_size: .
cdr3_nt: TGTGCCAGCAGCGGGACTAGCGGGAGAACTTCCTACGAGCAGTACTTC
cdr3_aa: CASSGTSGRTSYEQYF

v_call: TRBV7-7
j_call: TRBJ2-3
d_call: .
clone_size: .
cdr3_nt: TGTGCTAGCAGCTTAGGGGTAGGCACAGATACGCAGTATTTT
cdr3_aa: CASSLGVGTDTQYF

v_call: TRBV2
j_call: TRBJ1-2
d_call: .
clone_size: .
cdr3_nt: TGTGCCAGCAGCGTTATATCAGGGAGCTATGGCTACACCTTC
cdr3_aa: CASSVISGSYGYTF

v_call: TRBV29-1
j_call: TRBJ2-7
d_call: TRBD2
clone_size: .
cdr3_nt: TGCAGCGCCAAGGGGGCGGGAGGGAACTACGAGCAGTACTTC
cdr3_aa: CSAKGAGGNYEQYF